This passage covers 7 T cell receptor beta chains from one sample sequenced in a study of shared clonotypes between healthy human individuals. The table came from immunoSEQ multiplex PCR; TCRdb's copy has only in-frame clones and leaves some out. The sample contains some 1 million clones, around 75% of which appear only once. Sequenced sample: memory CD4+ T cells sorted from blood. Subset specified: CD45RA-negative fraction. Receptor source: a man between 18 and 29 years old in good health.

This sequence joins TRBV5-1 and TRBJ2-3, with 9 bases fitting TRBD1. In germline, CDR1 is SGHRS, CDR2 YFSETQ. CDR3 size: 15 residues. V shed 4 bases, J shed 2 bases, and the junction held 5 bases outside the gene matches. The CDR3 here is CASSPGTGNTDTQYF. CDR3 in DNA: TGCGCCAGCAGCCCCGGGACAGGGAACACAGATACGCAGTATTTT. Full variable domain (remainder filled in from reference TRBV5-1 and TRBJ2-3): KAGVTQTPRYLIKTRGQQVTLSCSPISGHRSVSWYQQTPGQGLQFLFEYFSETQRNKGNFPGRFSGRQFSNSRSEMNVSTLELGDSALYLCASSPGTGNTDTQYFGPGTRLTVL.

A single count supports this clone. The sample contains more than one DNA sequence encoding this CDR3. This chain joins TRBV7-2 and TRBJ2-7, with 10 bases fitting TRBD1. The CDR3 has 14 residues. In germline, CDR1 is SGHTA, CDR2 FQGNSA. J lost 2 bases, V lost 4 bases, and 2 bases had no gene match. In DNA form, the CDR3 reads TGTGCCAGCAGCTGGACAGGGGGGGCCTACGAGCAGTACTTC. The encoded protein is CASSWTGGAYEQYF.

The chain joins TRBV2 to TRBJ1-6; TRBD1 might be the D (5 bases). CDR1 is SNHLY and CDR2 is FYNNEI in the germline V gene. Trimming removed 4 bases at V and 13 bases at J, with 17 bases between. The CDR3 extends over 14 amino acids. Here the CDR3 DNA reads TGTGCCAGCAGTGGGGGGACGGCCCTAGGGCCCCTCCACTTT. Protein product: CASSGGTALGPLHF. Full variable domain (remainder filled in from reference TRBV2 and TRBJ1-6): EPEVTQTPSHQVTQMGQEVILRCVPISNHLYFYWYRQILGQKVEFLVSFYNNEISEKSEIFDDQFSVERPDGSNFTLKIRSTKLEDSAMYFCASSGGTALGPLHFGNGTRLTVT.

This chain joins TRBV4-2 and TRBJ1-6; D is possibly TRBD1 (6 bases). The germline V and J ends were trimmed by 3 bases and 1 base, with 10 bases remaining between them. This CDR3 region has 16 residues. Germline values: CDR1 LGHNA, CDR2 YNFKEQ. Written as DNA, the CDR3 is TGTGCCAGCAGCCATGAGGGGGGGTCCTATAATTCACCCCTCCACTTT. It encodes CASSHEGGSYNSPLHF.

The rearrangement uses TRBV7-2 and TRBJ1-2; D is unclear. The CDR3 is made up of 13 amino acids. The V gene lost 1 base and the J gene lost 5 bases, with 8 bases spanning the gap. Germline V gives CDR1 SGHTA, CDR2 FQGNSA. The CDR3, as DNA: TGTGCCAGCAGCTTAGGTTTCAGTTATGGCTACACCTTC. Translated: CASSLGFSYGYTF. Using reference TRBV7-2 and TRBJ1-2 for the parts outside the CDR3, the full variable domain is GAGVSQSPSNKVTEKGKDVELRCDPISGHTALYWYRQSLGQGLEFLIYFQGNSAPDKSGLPSDRFSAERTGGSVSTLTIQRTQQEDSAVYLCASSLGFSYGYTFGSGTRLTVV.

The chain is built from TRBV10-3 and TRBJ2-3, with 8 bases fitting TRBD2. The germline gives CDR1 ENHRY, CDR2 SYGVKD. With 7 bases clipped from V and 4 bases from J, the junction kept 10 bases outside the gene matches. The CDR3 is 15 amino acids. In DNA, the CDR3 is TGTGCCATCAAGGATAGCGGGATCTCGGCAGATACGCAGTATTTT. The encoded protein is CAIKDSGISADTQYF.

The gene calls are TRBV27 and TRBJ2-3; 8 bases align to TRBD2. Germline V gene lookup returns CDR1 MNHEY and CDR2 SMNVEV (reference sequence). The trim removed 6 bases at V and 3 bases at J, leaving 5 bases unmatched. The CDR3 totals 14 residues. This CDR3 is CASSSSGRTDTQYF. Here the CDR3 DNA reads TGTGCCAGCAGCTCTAGCGGGCGGACAGATACGCAGTATTTT.